This T cell receptor (beta chain) was identified in a study of blood T cell repertoires in COVID-19. TCRdb's table, derived via immunoSEQ multiplex PCR, lists solely in-frame clones and lacks some. The profile shows about 15,000 clones, about 80% of them singletons. V dropped 3 bases and J dropped 5 bases, with 10 bases sitting between them. Germline CDR1 SGHTA, CDR2 FQGNSA. The CDR3 loop spans 13 amino acids. This clone is a singleton in its sample. The sample comprised peripheral blood. The chain carries TRBV7-2 and TRBJ2-5; D remains unclear. The receptor comes from a man aged 70-80 years with active or convalescent COVID-19. The CDR3 DNA reads as TGTGCCAGCAGCTTCTTGACATCCGAGACCCAGTACTTC. This encodes CASSFLTSETQYF.